These 8 T cell receptor beta chains originate from one sample sequenced in a study of neoadjuvant anti-PD-1 for oral cavity cancer (dated by TCRdb to the early 2020s). Per the publication, the time point label means: after neoadjuvant nivolumab, at surgical resection. The library was generated by the immunoSEQ multiplex PCR assay. TCRdb carries this immuneACCESS record with in-frame sequences only. Its versions omit some clonotypes, under half of them owing to an unresolved V gene in the studies checked, with the rest unexplained. The sample contains approximately 43,000 clones, about three quarters of them found a single time. The ten largest account for around 4.9% of the sample. Sequences were derived from PBMCs, sampled after nivolumab (anti-PD-1) treatment. The source is a person between 40 and 80 years old with oral cavity squamous cell carcinoma.

CDR3 protein: CSVEGDPRSSYNEQFF. The CDR3 DNA reads TGCAGCGTTGAGGGTGATCCGAGGAGCTCCTACAATGAGCAGTTCTTC. This chain links TRBV29-1 with TRBJ2-1; D is unclear. The CDR3 totals 16 residues. CDR1 and CDR2 from the germline V gene are SQVTM and ANQGSEA. The V end was cut by 3 bases, the J end by 0 bases, with 15 bases between.

This clone was seen a single time. V is TRBV4-2 and J is TRBJ2-5, with 10 bases matching TRBD2. CDR1 is LGHNA and CDR2 is YNFKEQ in the germline V gene. The CDR3 spans 15 residues. V trimming: 3 bases; J trimming: 4 bases; junction bases outside the gene matches: 5. CDR3 sequence (DNA): TGTGCCAGCAGCCAGGCTAGCGGGAGTGGAGAGACCCAGTACTTC. Translating it yields CASSQASGSGETQYF.

The CDR3, as DNA: TGTGCCAGCAACCCTAACCGGGTTCCCTATGGCTACACCTTC. Its translation is CASNPNRVPYGYTF. The chain carries TRBV7-9 and TRBJ1-2, with D uncertain. Germline assignment: CDR1 SEHNR and CDR2 FQNEAQ (reference sequence). The CDR3 is 14 residues long. The V gene lost 7 bases and the J gene lost 4 bases, with 16 bases spanning the gap.

V and J are TRBV6-5 and TRBJ2-7; 10 bases are shared with TRBD1. Germline V lookup: CDR1 MNHEY, CDR2 SVGAGI. The CDR3 contains 15 residues. V lost 7 bases, J lost 6 bases, and 12 bases stayed unmatched. The CDR3: CASISSGTGVPEQYF. CDR3 nucleotide sequence: TGTGCCAGCATCTCCTCCGGGACAGGGGTCCCCGAGCAGTACTTC.

This chain links TRBV5-1 with TRBJ2-6, with TRBD1 as a possible D gene (5 bases). CDR3 length: 20 amino acids. Germline CDR1 and CDR2: SGHRS and YFSETQ. Trimming removed 0 bases from V and 10 bases from J, with 29 bases in between. CDR3 loop: CASSLAYFFSRANTENVLTF. CDR3 nucleotide sequence: TGCGCCAGCAGCTTGGCCTATTTTTTCAGCAGGGCCAATACCGAGAACGTCCTGACTTTC.

The chain recombines TRBV10-2 with TRBJ1-5; no clear D gene. The V gene's germline CDR1 is WSHSY and CDR2 SAAADI. V lost 2 bases, J lost 4 bases, and 3 bases lay in between. The CDR3 has 12 amino acids. In nucleotides, the CDR3 is TGCGCCAGCAGTGAGGGGAATCAGCCCCAGCATTTT. Translation: CASSEGNQPQHF.

The gene calls are TRBV30 and TRBJ2-3; D assignment may be TRBD1 or TRBD2 (6 bases each). The germline V gene encodes CDR1 GTSNPN and CDR2 SVGIG (reference sequence). This CDR3 is built from 14 residues. V was pared by 4 bases and J by 6 bases, with 17 bases between. The CDR3 DNA follows: TGTGCCTGGACTCGAGGGGGGAGAGGTGATACGCAGTATTTT. Residues: CAWTRGGRGDTQYF.

The chain links TRBV7-6 to TRBJ1-2, with TRBD1 as a possible D gene (6 bases). Germline CDR1 SGHVS, CDR2 FNYEAQ. V was trimmed by 1 base and J by 4 bases, leaving 10 bases between them. CDR3 length: 14 residues. The CDR3 coding sequence is TGTGCCAGCAGCTTAGACAGGGAAGGCTATGGCTACACCTTC. This encodes CASSLDREGYGYTF. Combining the CDR3 with reference TRBV7-6 and TRBJ1-2 gives the whole variable domain GAGVSQSPRYKVTKRGQDVALRCDPISGHVSLYWYRQALGQGPEFLTYFNYEAQQDKSGLPNDRFSAERPEGSISTLTIQRTEQRDSAMYRCASSLDREGYGYTFGSGTRLTVV.